Detailed here is one T cell receptor beta chain. Its specificity is not known. Both 60 Vbeta primers and 13 Jbeta primers went into the PCR. Only in-frame clones appear in the TCRdb table, and some are missing; sequencing was by immunoSEQ multiplex PCR. The table shows some 160,000 clones, with roughly four fifths occurring only once. Germline CDR1 is SGHVS and CDR2 is FNYEAQ. This CDR3 contains 15 residues. The V and J ends lost 2 bases and 5 bases respectively, with 13 bases between them. This specimen belongs to a study of cytomegalovirus exposure and HLA in healthy donors. Overall study findings and caveats: What a later analysis reportedly showed was that an Asian-associated ancestry cluster had fewer N-insertions than the approximately 670-donor mean. Reported results showed that the classifier diagnosed cytomegalovirus status with high specificity and sensitivity.

Samples came from healthy bone marrow donors. At the time of sampling, donors were nominally healthy, though unrecorded immune exposures were likely. The receptor was isolated from a woman aged 45-65 years in good health and CMV-seronegative. This chain uses TRBV7-6 with TRBJ1-5; D perhaps matches TRBD1 (6 bases). The sequenced sample consisted of PBMCs. In DNA, the CDR3 is TGTGCCAGCAGCTTATCCGGACAGCGTGATCAGCCCCAGCATTTT. Its protein is CASSLSGQRDQPQHF. The whole variable domain, filled in from reference TRBV7-6 and TRBJ1-5, reads GAGVSQSPRYKVTKRGQDVALRCDPISGHVSLYWYRQALGQGPEFLTYFNYEAQQDKSGLPNDRFSAERPEGSISTLTIQRTEQRDSAMYRCASSLSGQRDQPQHFGDGTRLSIL.